These 24 T cell receptor beta chains came from one sample sequenced in a study of cytomegalovirus exposure and HLA in healthy donors. The PCR used 60 Vbeta and 13 Jbeta primers. Method: immunoSEQ multiplex PCR; TCRdb's copy keeps in-frame clones and lacks some. This sample has fewer than 150,000 clones; roughly 80% occur once, and the top ten carry over 0.95%. Sequenced input: PBMCs. These receptors were taken from a female donor in good health and CMV-seronegative.

Points on this clone: The same CDR3 is also encoded by other DNA sequences in this sample. The V and J genes are TRBV28 and TRBJ2-5, with TRBD2 as a possible D gene (5 bases). Germline-derived CDR1 and CDR2 are MDHEN and SYDVKM. Trimming took 3 bases from V and 1 from J, leaving 9 bases between them. The CDR3 is made up of 14 amino acids. DNA for the CDR3: TGTGCCAGCAGTTTGCTAGCAGGCCAAGAGACCCAGTACTTC. Its protein product is CASSLLAGQETQYF.

This clone was counted between two and nine times. CDR3 DNA sequence: TGTGCCAGCAGCCAAGAACGGGAGGGCCACGATGAGCAGTTCTTC. Translation gives CASSQEREGHDEQFF. J is TRBJ2-1 and V is TRBV4-2; 8 bases line up with TRBD2. The germline V gene has CDR1 LGHNA and CDR2 YNFKEQ. Trimming cost V 0 bases and J 8 bases; bases outside gene matches: 6. The CDR3 runs to 15 residues.

The J gene is TRBJ2-1, the V gene TRBV5-1; 7 bases match TRBD2. Germline CDR1 is SGHRS and CDR2 is YFSETQ. With 6 bases clipped from V and 0 bases from J, the junction kept 9 bases outside the gene matches. CDR3 length: 16 amino acids. The CDR3 region has the DNA TGCGCCAGCACCAGTACGGGAGGCAGCTCCTACAATGAGCAGTTCTTC. Encoded protein: CASTSTGGSSYNEQFF.

The genes are TRBV11-3 and TRBJ2-3; 7 bases align to TRBD2. The ends lost 1 base at V and 0 bases at J; junction bases unmatched: 4. Germline V gene lookup returns CDR1 SGHNT and CDR2 YENEEA. This CDR3 has 16 amino acids. CDR3 bases: TGTGCCAGCAGCTTAGGGCGGGAGAGAAGCACAGATACGCAGTATTTT. It yields the protein CASSLGRERSTDTQYF.

This clone has a single count. V usage is TRBV7-8 and J usage is TRBJ2-7; a possible D gene is TRBD1 (5 bases). This CDR3 is 14 amino acids long. Trimming removed 3 bases from V and 3 bases from J, with 12 bases in between. Germline CDR1 SGHVS, CDR2 FQNEAQ. CDR3 region: CASSFDSWGYEQYF. CDR3 in DNA: TGTGCCAGCAGCTTCGACAGTTGGGGCTACGAGCAGTACTTC.

CDR3 nucleotides: TGTGCCAGCAGTTACGCGGACAGTCCTCCAGAAAAACTGTTTTTT. It codes for CASSYADSPPEKLFF. The chain links TRBV6-5 to TRBJ1-4; a weak D match, TRBD1 (6 bases). This CDR3 is 15 amino acids long. The germline V and J ends were trimmed by 2 bases and 8 bases, with 15 bases remaining between them. Germline V CDR1 and CDR2: MNHEY, SVGAGI.

The table lists this clone with a few counts. The chain joins TRBV5-1 to TRBJ1-2; D might be TRBD1 (6 bases). The V gene lost 1 base and the J gene lost 8 bases, with 18 bases spanning the gap. Germline V gives CDR1 SGHRS, CDR2 YFSETQ. CDR3 size: 15 residues. CDR3 in amino acids: CASSLTGRGTHGYTF. CDR3 in DNA: TGCGCCAGCAGCTTGACAGGGAGAGGGACCCACGGCTACACCTTC.

CDR3 sequence (DNA): TGTGCCAGCAGTTTAGGACAGGTCAACACTGAAGCTTTCTTT. Translating it yields CASSLGQVNTEAFF. This chain links TRBV28 with TRBJ1-1; 7 positions agree with TRBD1. The CDR3 length is 14 residues. The germline CDR1 and CDR2 sequences are MDHEN and SYDVKM. Trimming cost V 2 bases and J 2 bases; bases outside gene matches: 2.

The chain combines TRBV28 with TRBJ1-4, with 8 bases identical to TRBD1. In germline, CDR1 is MDHEN, CDR2 SYDVKM. Germline trimming cut 8 bases from V and 4 bases from J; bases unmatched to any gene: 3. The CDR3 is made up of 13 amino acids. The CDR3 coding sequence is TGTGCCAGCGGAACAGGGGGTAATGAAAAACTGTTTTTT. It specifies CASGTGGNEKLFF.

The V gene is TRBV19, the J gene TRBJ1-1; D gene ambiguous. Germline V lookup: CDR1 LNHDA, CDR2 SQIVND (reference sequence). V was cut by 5 bases and J by 9 bases, with 16 bases left in between. CDR3 length equals 13 residues. The DNA for the CDR3 is TGTGCCAGTAGTCCGCCGCCGAGCGGGAAAGCTTTCTTT. Translated, it gives CASSPPPSGKAFF.

With respect to this clone: Compared with germline, one end of the junction differs, possibly owing to a read error. This rearrangement joins TRBV7-9 to TRBJ1-1; perhaps TRBD1 as D (6 bases). This CDR3 contains 14 residues. Germline-derived CDR1 and CDR2 are SEHNR and FQNEAQ (reference sequence). CDR3 residues: CVSSLAGGRTEAFF. CDR3 nucleotide sequence: TGTGTCAGCAGCTTAGCTGGGGGCCGGACTGAAGCTTTCTTT.

The J gene is TRBJ2-5, the V gene TRBV28, with TRBD2 identical over 12 bases. Germline-derived CDR1 and CDR2 are MDHEN and SYDVKM. V shed 3 bases and J 0 bases; nucleotides not matched to a gene: 11. This CDR3 region has 19 residues. The CDR3, as DNA: TGTGCCAGCAGTTTTGAACTAGCGGGAGGAAAGGGGTACCAAGAGACCCAGTACTTC. This encodes CASSFELAGGKGYQETQYF. Full variable domain (outside the CDR3, taken from reference TRBV28 and TRBJ2-5): DVKVTQSSRYLVKRTGEKVFLECVQDMDHENMFWYRQDPGLGLRLIYFSYDVKMKEKGDIPEGYSVSREKKERFSLILESASTNQTSMYLCASSFELAGGKGYQETQYFGPGTRLLVL.

The chain carries TRBV29-1 and TRBJ2-5, with TRBD1 identical over 8 bases. V dropped 2 bases and J dropped 2; count of bases not matched to a gene: 4. Germline CDR1 reads SQVTM; CDR2 reads ANQGSEA. This CDR3 is built from 14 residues. This chain's CDR3 is CSVEPGQEQETQYF. The CDR3 nucleotides are TGCAGCGTTGAACCGGGACAGGAACAAGAGACCCAGTACTTC.

The genes are TRBV5-6 and TRBJ2-6; weak D call: TRBD1 (6 bases). The CDR3 totals 17 residues. Trimming pared 0 bases from V and 1 base from J, leaving 11 bases between. Germline CDR1 is SGHDT and CDR2 is YYEEEE. The CDR3 loop is CASSLAGVLSGANVLTF. CDR3 DNA: TGTGCCAGCAGCTTGGCAGGGGTGCTATCTGGGGCCAACGTCCTGACTTTC. Full variable domain (outside the CDR3, taken from reference TRBV5-6 and TRBJ2-6): DAGVTQSPTHLIKTRGQQVTLRCSPKSGHDTVSWYQQALGQGPQFIFQYYEEEERQRGNFPDRFSGHQFPNYSSELNVNALLLGDSALYLCASSLAGVLSGANVLTFGAGSRLTVL.

About this clone: The junction departs from germline at one end; a sequencing error may be responsible. This chain links TRBV7-7 with TRBJ2-5; the D gene is possibly TRBD2 (5 bases). The CDR3 has 13 residues. Germline CDR1 reads SSHAT; CDR2 reads FNYEAQ (reference sequence). The CDR3 DNA reads TGTGCTAGCAGCTTAGACGGGAAAGAGACCCAGTACTTC. It encodes CASSLDGKETQYF.

V gene TRBV5-1 combines with J gene TRBJ2-6; D is possibly TRBD2 (6 bases). V lost 4 bases, J lost 0 bases, and 20 bases lay in between. In germline, CDR1 is SGHRS, CDR2 YFSETQ. This CDR3 contains 19 residues. The chain's CDR3 is CASSELPGLILSGANVLTF. In nucleotides, the CDR3 is TGCGCCAGCAGCGAGCTTCCGGGACTTATACTCTCTGGGGCCAACGTCCTGACTTTC.

This clone was counted a few times. The chain couples TRBV27 to TRBJ1-2, with D perhaps TRBD1 (6 bases). This CDR3 contains 12 residues. V lost 7 bases and J lost 4, with 10 bases in between. The germline V gene has CDR1 MNHEY and CDR2 SMNVEV (reference sequence). The CDR3 sequence is CASKDRIYGYTF. In DNA, the CDR3 is TGTGCCAGCAAAGACAGGATCTATGGCTACACCTTC.

The J gene is TRBJ2-1, the V gene TRBV5-1, with 10 bases aligning to TRBD2. CDR3 length: 16 residues. Trimming took 4 bases from V and 7 from J; bases not matched to a gene: 11. CDR1 is SGHRS and CDR2 is YFSETQ in the germline V gene. In nucleotides, the CDR3 is TGCGCCAGCAGCCTCCTTCTAGCGGGAGAGGGTAATGAGCAGTTCTTC. This encodes CASSLLLAGEGNEQFF.

This clone has a handful of counts. The J gene is TRBJ2-7, the V gene TRBV10-3; no reliable D call. Germline CDR1 is ENHRY and CDR2 is SYGVKD. With 9 bases removed from V and 0 bases from J, the gap between germline ends came to 9 bases. CDR3 length equals 12 residues. The CDR3 DNA sequence: TGTGCCATGCGCCTGGACTCCTACGAGCAGTACGTC. It yields the protein CAMRLDSYEQYV.

The chain has TRBV5-1 and TRBJ1-1; 9 nucleotides align to TRBD1. The V gene's germline CDR1 is SGHRS and CDR2 YFSETQ. The CDR3 spans 15 residues. Germline trimming cut 4 bases from V and 6 bases from J; bases unmatched to any gene: 10. The CDR3 DNA is TGCGCCAGCAGCGCCGGGACAGGGACGAGCGCTGAAGCTTTCTTT. This translates into CASSAGTGTSAEAFF.

The chain links TRBV19 to TRBJ1-1; D call uncertain. V lost 3 bases, J lost 0 bases, and 11 bases lay in between. This CDR3 spans 15 amino acids. CDR1 is LNHDA and CDR2 is SQIVND in the germline V gene (reference sequence). CDR3 sequence (DNA): TGTGCCAGTAGTATCGGTGCGGGTTTGAACACTGAAGCTTTCTTT. Translated: CASSIGAGLNTEAFF.

The CDR3 region is CASSSGGSTDTQYF. The CDR3 DNA reads TGTGCCAGCAGCTCAGGGGGTAGCACAGATACGCAGTATTTT. The chain joins TRBV11-2 to TRBJ2-3; 7 bases are shared with TRBD1. With V trimmed by 4 bases and J by 0 bases, 1 base remained unmatched. From germline, CDR1 is SGHAT and CDR2 FQNNGV. The CDR3 length is 14 residues.

The V gene is TRBV2, the J gene TRBJ2-7, with 7 bases identical to TRBD2. The germline gives CDR1 SNHLY, CDR2 FYNNEI. With 1 base clipped from V and 0 bases from J, the junction kept 3 bases outside the gene matches. CDR3 length: 15 amino acids. CDR3 DNA: TGTGCCAGCAGTGAAGACGGGACTAACTCCTACGAGCAGTACTTC. It specifies CASSEDGTNSYEQYF.

This chain connects TRBV6-6 to TRBJ1-5, with D uncertain. Trimming removed 10 bases at V and 6 bases at J, with 16 bases between. CDR1 is MNHNY and CDR2 is SVGAGI in the germline V gene (reference sequence). The CDR3 totals 13 residues. Here the CDR3 reads CAIQQRGIQPQHF. DNA for the CDR3: TGTGCCATCCAACAACGGGGTATTCAGCCCCAGCATTTT.